What follows are 17 T cell receptor beta chains derived from one specimen sequenced in a study of radiation and T cells in renal cell carcinoma. Only in-frame clones appear in the TCRdb table, and some are missing; sequencing was by immunoSEQ multiplex PCR. The data contain 100,000 to 150,000 clones, about four fifths of them seen just once; the ten biggest clones take up roughly 5%. Noted time point: blood 2 weeks post-SBRT. The treatment was: 15 Gy SBRT to primary tumor, nephrectomy 4 weeks later. The sample here was blood, taken from a patient whose treatment included radiotherapy and nephrectomy. The receptors were gathered from a man aged 50 or older with renal cell carcinoma.

This rearrangement joins TRBV6-6 to TRBJ2-7; 10 positions agree with TRBD1. J was trimmed by 5 bases and V by 2 bases; bases with no gene match: 6. The CDR3 is 15 amino acids. Germline V gene lookup returns CDR1 MNHNY and CDR2 SVGAGI (reference sequence). Here the CDR3 reads CASSYPGQGYHEQYF. The CDR3 DNA reads as TGTGCCAGCAGTTACCCGGGACAGGGGTATCACGAGCAGTACTTC.

The J gene is TRBJ1-2, the V gene TRBV18, with D uncertain. The CDR3 extends over 13 amino acids. Germline V lookup: CDR1 KGHSH, CDR2 LQKENI. Trimming pared 3 bases from V and 6 bases from J, leaving 11 bases between. This chain's CDR3 is CASSPVSGDGYTF. The CDR3, as DNA: TGTGCCAGCTCACCCGTTTCAGGAGATGGCTACACCTTC.

The chain has TRBV6-1 and TRBJ1-5, with TRBD1 matching 7 bases. Looked up from germline, CDR1 is MNHNS and CDR2 is SASEGT. The CDR3 loop spans 12 amino acids. V shed 6 bases and J 7 bases; nucleotides not matched to a gene: 3. The DNA of the CDR3 is TGTGCCAGCAGGGGACAGAGGCAGCCCCAGCATTTT. It is translated as CASRGQRQPQHF.

V usage is TRBV7-8 and J usage is TRBJ1-5; tentative D call: TRBD1 (5 bases). Trimming took off 1 base at V and 2 bases at J, with 9 bases between the two ends. This CDR3 comprises 15 residues. Germline assignment: CDR1 SGHVS and CDR2 FQNEAQ. CDR3 coding DNA: TGTGCCAGCAGCTTAGGAGGGGATGGCAATCAGCCCCAGCATTTT. This sequence encodes CASSLGGDGNQPQHF.

As to this clone: Other DNA sequences in this sample translate to the same CDR3. This chain connects TRBV2 to TRBJ1-4, with D uncertain. The CDR3 has 13 residues. V lost 6 bases and J lost 0, with 5 bases in between. Per germline, CDR1 SNHLY and CDR2 FYNNEI. CDR3 sequence: CASRRATNEKLFF. The CDR3 coding sequence is TGTGCCAGCAGGCGTGCAACTAATGAAAAACTGTTTTTT.

The genes are TRBV29-1 and TRBJ1-1; tentative D call: TRBD1 (6 bases). The CDR3 covers 18 residues. The germline gives CDR1 SQVTM, CDR2 ANQGSEA. The ends were cut back, 4 bases at V and 3 bases at J, with 27 bases in the middle. The chain's CDR3 is CSVGTDQPSSWYYTEAFF. The CDR3 coding sequence is TGCAGCGTTGGGACAGACCAGCCAAGTAGCTGGTATTACACTGAAGCTTTCTTT.

This chain connects TRBV19 to TRBJ2-2; TRBD1 agrees at 9 bases. Germline V gene sequence: CDR1 LNHDA, CDR2 SQIVND (reference sequence). Trimming took 5 bases from V and 3 from J; bases not matched to a gene: 7. This CDR3 region has 16 residues. CDR3 DNA: TGTGCCAGTAGTCGACCGACAGGGGGGTACACCGGGGAGCTGTTTTTT. Translating it yields CASSRPTGGYTGELFF.

This clone was detected a few times. This sequence joins TRBV10-1 and TRBJ1-2; D unresolved. Germline values: CDR1 WNHNN, CDR2 SYGVQD (reference sequence). Trimming removed 0 bases from V and 7 bases from J, with 9 bases in between. The CDR3 runs to 13 residues. The chain's CDR3 is CASSESRQRGYTF. The CDR3 DNA follows: TGCGCCAGCAGTGAGTCCCGTCAGCGTGGCTACACCTTC.

V gene TRBV30 combines with J gene TRBJ2-1; TRBD2 matches 8 bases. After removal of 0 bases from V and 7 bases from J, the junction contained 8 bases not matched to a gene. This CDR3 has 15 amino acids. The germline V gene encodes CDR1 GTSNPN and CDR2 SVGIG (reference sequence). CDR3 sequence reads: CAWSVSGGPENEQFF. DNA of the CDR3: TGTGCCTGGAGTGTCTCGGGAGGGCCGGAGAATGAGCAGTTCTTC. Looking up the rest from reference TRBV30 and TRBJ2-1 gives the full variable domain: SQTIHQWPATLVQPVGSPLSLECTVEGTSNPNLYWYRQAAGRGLQLLFYSVGIGQISSEVPQNLSASRPQDRQFILSSKKLLLSDSGFYLCAWSVSGGPENEQFFGPGTRLTVL.

This chain joins TRBV5-1 and TRBJ2-2, with TRBD1 identical over 7 bases. Germline-derived CDR1 and CDR2 are SGHRS and YFSETQ. With 0 bases clipped from V and 4 bases from J, the junction kept 6 bases outside the gene matches. The CDR3 is 16 residues long. This CDR3 reads CASSLGVGGVTGELFF. Here the CDR3 DNA reads TGCGCCAGCAGCTTGGGTGTAGGGGGCGTCACCGGGGAGCTGTTTTTT.

This chain joins TRBV4-1 and TRBJ2-3; D not certain. V was pared by 4 bases and J by 0 bases, with 8 bases between. This CDR3 is 14 amino acids long. In germline, CDR1 is MGHRA, CDR2 YSYEKL. For the CDR3, the DNA is TGCGCCAGCAGCCGGACCGGGAGCACAGATACGCAGTATTTT. Its protein is CASSRTGSTDTQYF.

This rearrangement joins TRBV27 to TRBJ2-1; TRBD1 aligns across 8 bases. The CDR3 sequence is 15 residues long. With V trimmed by 6 bases and J by 5 bases, 9 bases remained unmatched. Germline V gives CDR1 MNHEY, CDR2 SMNVEV (reference sequence). The CDR3 nucleotides read TGTGCCAGCAGGGGGATCGGGACAGGTAACAATGAGCAGTTCTTC. This gives the protein CASRGIGTGNNEQFF.

The chain has TRBV2 and TRBJ2-7; D is perhaps TRBD1 (5 bases). This CDR3 contains 15 residues. Germline CDR1 reads SNHLY; CDR2 reads FYNNEI. The V gene lost 7 bases and the J gene lost 0 bases, with 16 bases spanning the gap. CDR3 loop: CASTKQKGNSYEQYF. In DNA, the CDR3 is TGTGCCAGCACCAAGCAAAAGGGGAACTCCTACGAGCAGTACTTC.

V is TRBV2 and J is TRBJ2-3, with TRBD1 as a possible D gene (5 bases). Germline CDR1 and CDR2: SNHLY and FYNNEI. Trimming cost V 3 bases and J 0 bases, with 7 bases left between them. This CDR3 spans 14 amino acids. CDR3 in DNA: TGTGCCAGCAGTGACAGGGCTAGCACAGATACGCAGTATTTT. Encoded protein: CASSDRASTDTQYF.

The chain joins TRBV6-1 to TRBJ1-5, with D uncertain. This CDR3 is 14 amino acids long. CDR1 and CDR2 (germline): MNHNS, SASEGT. Trimming shortened V by 0 bases and J by 5 bases, and 8 bases separated the two germline ends. CDR3 region: CASSEAVTYQPQHF. DNA for the CDR3: TGTGCCAGCAGTGAAGCTGTCACTTATCAGCCCCAGCATTTT.

The DNA for the CDR3 is TGTGCCAGCCGTATGATCCCCTCAGGGGCCTCTGGCTACACCTTC. Its translation is CASRMIPSGASGYTF. The V gene is TRBV19, the J gene TRBJ1-2, with D possibly matching TRBD1 (6 bases). Looked up from germline, CDR1 is LNHDA and CDR2 is SQIVND (reference sequence). The germline V and J ends were trimmed by 9 bases and 7 bases, with 24 bases remaining between them. The CDR3 contains 15 residues.

The chain has TRBV2 and TRBJ2-7; perhaps TRBD2 as D (6 bases). Between the trimmed V and J ends, which lost 7 bases and 5 bases, there was a span of 18 bases. This CDR3 contains 14 residues. CDR1 is SNHLY and CDR2 is FYNNEI in the germline V gene. This CDR3 is CASNFPGREDEQYF. For the CDR3, the DNA is TGTGCCAGCAATTTTCCGGGCAGGGAGGACGAGCAGTACTTC. Full variable domain (rest looked up from reference TRBV2 and TRBJ2-7): EPEVTQTPSHQVTQMGQEVILRCVPISNHLYFYWYRQILGQKVEFLVSFYNNEISEKSEIFDDQFSVERPDGSNFTLKIRSTKLEDSAMYFCASNFPGREDEQYFGPGTRLTVT.